This section outlines one T cell receptor (beta chain) sequence together with its context. TCR beta CDR3 regions were amplified from RNA transcripts. HTBI primers were the set used in a first-round RT-PCR of the TCR CDR3. One entry per CDR3 protein results from TCRdb running MiXCR on the multiplex PCR reads. Among approximately 320,000 distinct CDR3 sequences listed, roughly 17% were seen once. Stable disease denoted Graves' hyperthyroidism without ophthalmopathy progression within 18 months. The sample comes from a study of T cells in Graves' hyperthyroidism and ophthalmopathy. Sequenced: blood. This clonotype originated in a young man with Graves' hyperthyroidism.

The DNA for the CDR3 is TGCGCCAGCAGCTTGGAGGGCGGCTCCTTTAATGAGCAGTTCTTC. Translation: CASSLEGGSFNEQFF. The rearrangement joins TRBV5-1 to TRBJ2-1; no clear D. The CDR3 loop spans 15 amino acids. V was trimmed by 0 bases and J by 7 bases, leaving 14 bases between them. Germline CDR1 and CDR2: SGHRS and YFSETQ. The complete variable domain, with remaining parts taken from reference TRBV5-1 and TRBJ2-1, reads KAGVTQTPRYLIKTRGQQVTLSCSPISGHRSVSWYQQTPGQGLQFLFEYFSETQRNKGNFPGRFSGRQFSNSRSEMNVSTLELGDSALYLCASSLEGGSFNEQFFGPGTRLTVL.